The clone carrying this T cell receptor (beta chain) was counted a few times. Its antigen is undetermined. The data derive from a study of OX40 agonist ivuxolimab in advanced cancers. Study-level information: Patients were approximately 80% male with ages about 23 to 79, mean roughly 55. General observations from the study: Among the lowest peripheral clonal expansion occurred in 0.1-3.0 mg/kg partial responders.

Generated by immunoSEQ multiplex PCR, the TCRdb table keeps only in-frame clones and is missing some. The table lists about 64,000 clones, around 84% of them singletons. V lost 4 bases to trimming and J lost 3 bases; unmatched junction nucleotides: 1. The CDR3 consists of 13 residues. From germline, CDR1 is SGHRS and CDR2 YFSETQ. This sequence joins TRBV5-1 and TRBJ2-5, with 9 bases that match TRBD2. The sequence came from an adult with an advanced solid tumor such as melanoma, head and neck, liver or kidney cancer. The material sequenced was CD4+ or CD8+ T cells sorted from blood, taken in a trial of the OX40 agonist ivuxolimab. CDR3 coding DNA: TGCGCCAGCAGCCCTAGCGGGGAAGAGACCCAGTACTTC. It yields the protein CASSPSGEETQYF.